This T cell receptor (beta chain) is from a study of T cells after yellow fever vaccination. MiXCR, run by TCRdb on the 5' RACE reads, gives a single entry per CDR3 protein. The sample lists more than 110,000 distinct CDR3 sequences, 5% to 7.5% seen once, with approximately 0.67% in the top ten. This clonotype was detected ten times or more. V dropped 11 bases and J dropped 7; count of bases not matched to a gene: 10. Germline loops: CDR1 ENHRY, CDR2 SYGVKD. The CDR3 contains 14 residues. J is TRBJ2-7 and V is TRBV10-3; TRBD2 agrees at 14 bases. The material was CD4+ T cells sorted from PBMCs, obtained 10 days after the yellow fever booster vaccination. The clonotype was recovered from a man aged 30-40 years who received the YFV17D yellow fever vaccine. In nucleotides, the CDR3 is TGTGCCGTCACGGGACTAGCGGGAGAAGGGGAGCAGTACTTC. This translates into CAVTGLAGEGEQYF.